Listed here are 28 T cell receptor beta chains from one sample, sequenced in a study of T cells in localized non-small cell lung cancer. Clones were read by immunoSEQ multiplex PCR, and TCRdb kept only the in-frame ones, dropping some. The sample lists approximately 140,000 clones, roughly 90% seen once, with approximately 1.5% in the top ten. The material was peripheral blood, obtained before any cancer treatment. These receptor sequences come from a female donor over 55 with stage I lung adenocarcinoma.

The chain has TRBV15 and TRBJ2-6, with TRBD1 as a possible D gene (6 bases). V shed 6 bases and J shed 0 bases, with 12 bases lying between them. CDR1 and CDR2 from the germline V gene are LNHNV and YYDKDF (reference sequence). This CDR3 region has 16 residues. The CDR3 loop reads CATRQGHVSGANVLTF. Here the CDR3 DNA reads TGTGCCACCAGACAGGGTCATGTCTCTGGGGCCAACGTCCTGACTTTC.

This clone was seen a handful of times. CDR3 sequence reads: CASSHRDPRINTEAFF. The CDR3 DNA reads TGTGCCAGCAGCCACCGGGACCCCAGGATAAACACTGAAGCTTTCTTT. This chain connects TRBV11-1 to TRBJ1-1, with D maybe TRBD1 (5 bases). There are 16 residues in the CDR3. The V end lost 5 bases, the J end lost 2 bases, and 18 bases lay between the germline ends. Germline loops: CDR1 SGHAT, CDR2 FQDESV (reference sequence).

The chain carries TRBV11-2 and TRBJ1-2, with 10 nucleotides matching TRBD1. J gave up 3 bases and V 5 bases, and 12 bases lay outside the gene matches. CDR3 length: 17 residues. Per germline, CDR1 SGHAT and CDR2 FQNNGV. The CDR3 loop is CASSPTLMTGGDYGYTF. The CDR3 DNA is TGTGCCAGCAGCCCCACCCTGATGACAGGGGGCGACTATGGCTACACCTTC. Combining the CDR3 with reference TRBV11-2 and TRBJ1-2 gives the whole variable domain EAGVAQSPRYKIIEKRQSVAFWCNPISGHATLYWYQQILGQGPKLLIQFQNNGVVDDSQLPKDRFSAERLKGVDSTLKIQPAKLEDSAVYLCASSPTLMTGGDYGYTFGSGTRLTVV.

The chain recombines TRBV9 with TRBJ2-3, with D perhaps given as TRBD1 or TRBD2 (5 bases each). The CDR3 extends over 14 amino acids. Germline V gives CDR1 SGDLS, CDR2 YYNGEE. V lost 3 bases and J lost 2, with 10 bases in between. CDR3 protein: CASSEGPNTDTQYF. The DNA for the CDR3 is TGTGCCAGCAGCGAGGGACCTAACACAGATACGCAGTATTTT.

This sequence joins TRBV6-5 and TRBJ2-7; tentative D call: TRBD2 (6 bases). V lost 6 bases and J 5 bases, leaving 17 bases between the germline ends. Germline CDR1 MNHEY, CDR2 SVGAGI. The CDR3 loop spans 14 amino acids. CDR3 coding DNA: TGTGCCAGCAGATCCAGACTAGTCGGGGACGAGCAGTACTTC. Amino acids: CASRSRLVGDEQYF.

This sequence joins TRBV9 and TRBJ1-2, with a weak D call TRBD1 (6 bases). The V end was cut by 0 bases, the J end by 6 bases, with 18 bases between. The CDR3 runs 16 residues. CDR1 and CDR2 from the germline V gene are SGDLS and YYNGEE. The CDR3 bases are TGTGCCAGCAGCGTAGGGATCGGCACAGGGAATAATGGCTACACCTTC. This translates into CASSVGIGTGNNGYTF.

This clone has just one count. The chain is built from TRBV7-3 and TRBJ2-1; 8 nucleotides align to TRBD2. The germline V gene encodes CDR1 SGHTA and CDR2 FQGTGA. V dropped 3 bases and J dropped 1; count of bases not matched to a gene: 8. CDR3 length equals 17 residues. This CDR3 reads CASSFSSGKGSYNEQFF. The CDR3 nucleotides are TGTGCCAGCAGCTTTAGTAGCGGGAAAGGGTCCTACAATGAGCAGTTCTTC.

The V gene is TRBV6-1, the J gene TRBJ2-4; TRBD1 matches at 9 bases. J was trimmed by 4 bases and V by 6 bases; bases with no gene match: 7. This CDR3 contains 15 residues. Looked up from germline, CDR1 is MNHNS and CDR2 is SASEGT. The CDR3 here is CASSISGQGKNIQYF. For the CDR3, the DNA is TGTGCCAGCAGCATCAGCGGACAGGGGAAAAACATTCAGTACTTC.

The chain recombines TRBV5-4 with TRBJ1-1; D not resolved. Germline values: CDR1 SGHNT, CDR2 YYREEE (reference sequence). V lost 5 bases and J 6 bases, leaving 14 bases between the germline ends. The CDR3 length is 13 residues. CDR3 protein: CASRPDTSPEAFF. DNA of the CDR3: TGTGCCAGCAGGCCCGACACTTCTCCTGAAGCTTTCTTT.

V usage is TRBV2 and J usage is TRBJ2-7, with D perhaps TRBD1 or TRBD2 (6 bases each). V was cut by 6 bases and J by 0 bases, with 12 bases left in between. Germline loops: CDR1 SNHLY, CDR2 FYNNEI. The CDR3 contains 14 residues. CDR3 in DNA: TGTGCCAGCAGGTCGGGGGCCCCCTCCTACGAGCAGTACTTC. This encodes CASRSGAPSYEQYF.

Only a few counts were recorded for this clone. CDR3 sequence reads: CASSYSGSGQETQYF. CDR3 DNA: TGTGCCAGCAGTTACTCGGGTAGCGGCCAAGAGACCCAGTACTTC. The chain recombines TRBV6-5 with TRBJ2-5; tentative D call: TRBD2 (6 bases). Germline CDR1 reads MNHEY; CDR2 reads SVGAGI. V was cut by 0 bases and J by 1 base, with 9 bases left in between. CDR3 length: 15 residues.

The rearrangement links TRBV27 to TRBJ1-2, with D hard to call. Germline V lookup: CDR1 MNHEY, CDR2 SMNVEV (reference sequence). V lost 8 bases to trimming and J lost 6 bases, with 22 bases between them. There are 15 residues in the CDR3. CDR3: CASGPQRLRTNGYTF. DNA for the CDR3: TGTGCCAGCGGACCACAGAGACTACGGACCAATGGCTACACCTTC.

The V gene is TRBV19, the J gene TRBJ1-4; tentative D call: TRBD1 (5 bases). The CDR3 length is 14 residues. Looked up from germline, CDR1 is LNHDA and CDR2 is SQIVND (reference sequence). V shed 7 bases and J shed 10 bases, with 19 bases lying between them. The CDR3 DNA reads TGTGCCAGTAAGAGTTCGGGACGTACAACAAAACTGTTTTTT. Amino acids: CASKSSGRTTKLFF.

The chain links TRBV25-1 to TRBJ2-1; the match to TRBD2 covers 8 bases. The CDR3 contains 15 residues. Germline assignment: CDR1 MGHDK and CDR2 SYGVNS. V shed 7 bases and J 3 bases; nucleotides not matched to a gene: 8. The CDR3 sequence: CASMGGLGNYNEQFF. CDR3 coding DNA: TGTGCCAGCATGGGGGGACTAGGAAACTACAATGAGCAGTTCTTC.

This clone appeared a single time. The J gene is TRBJ2-7, the V gene TRBV9, with TRBD1 matching over 7 bases. The CDR3 has 14 residues. The junction had 6 bases not matched to a gene; V was cut back by 4 bases and J by 2 bases. The germline V gene has CDR1 SGDLS and CDR2 YYNGEE. CDR3 sequence reads: CASSTLGQPYEQYF. The DNA of the CDR3 is TGTGCCAGCAGCACCCTGGGACAGCCCTACGAGCAGTACTTC.

The rearrangement uses TRBV11-2 and TRBJ2-3, with 14 bases lining up with TRBD2. Germline V gene sequence: CDR1 SGHAT, CDR2 FQNNGV. This CDR3 has 17 amino acids. V shed 3 bases, J shed 2 bases, and the junction held 4 bases outside the gene matches. The CDR3 here is CASSFRLAGGVTDTQYF. The CDR3 DNA is TGTGCCAGCAGCTTCCGACTAGCGGGAGGGGTCACAGATACGCAGTATTTT.

The chain combines TRBV5-8 with TRBJ2-7, with D unresolved. Trimming cost V 1 base and J 0 bases, with 2 bases left between them. In germline, CDR1 is SGHTS, CDR2 YDEGEE. This CDR3 region has 12 residues. The CDR3 sequence is CASSLISYEQYF. CDR3 in DNA: TGTGCCAGCAGCTTGATCTCCTACGAGCAGTACTTC. The whole variable domain, remainder taken from reference TRBV5-8 and TRBJ2-7, is EAGVTQSPTHLIKTRGQQATLRCSPISGHTSVYWYQQALGLGLQFLLWYDEGEERNRGNFPPRFSGRQFPNYSSELNVNALELEDSALYLCASSLISYEQYFGPGTRLTVT.

The chain recombines TRBV21-1 with TRBJ2-3; the listed D gene, TRBD2, was not tested against the DNA. TRBV21-1 is reported as a pseudogene. The CDR3 is 15 residues long. This chain's CDR3 is CASSLLATSTDTQYF. The CDR3 region has the DNA TGTGCCAGCAGTCTCCTAGCGACTAGCACAGATACGCAGTATTTT.

This sequence joins TRBV7-7 and TRBJ2-3; D perhaps matches TRBD2 (6 bases). Germline V gene lookup returns CDR1 SSHAT and CDR2 FNYEAQ (reference sequence). This CDR3 is 16 amino acids long. Trimming cost V 4 bases and J 4 bases, with 18 bases left between them. DNA of the CDR3: TGTGCCAGCAGCTCAGCCGGGGTGGGGGGATCAGATACGCAGTATTTT. It codes for CASSSAGVGGSDTQYF.

The chain couples TRBV29-1 to TRBJ2-7; 11 nucleotides agree with TRBD1. The V gene's germline CDR1 is SQVTM and CDR2 ANQGSEA. This CDR3 is 14 amino acids long. Trimming at V came to 7 bases and at J to 6 bases, leaving 11 bases not matched to a gene. This CDR3 reads CSAGQGASGSEQYF. The CDR3 DNA is TGCAGCGCAGGACAGGGGGCGAGCGGGAGCGAGCAGTACTTC.

As DNA, the CDR3 is TGCAGCTCCGACAGGGGCACAGATACGCAGTATTTT. This codes for CSSDRGTDTQYF. V and J are TRBV29-1 and TRBJ2-3; 7 nucleotides line up with TRBD1. V lost 8 bases to trimming and J lost 1 base; unmatched junction nucleotides: 3. The CDR3 is 12 amino acids. The germline V gene has CDR1 SQVTM and CDR2 ANQGSEA.

The V call is TRBV5-1, the J call TRBJ1-5; TRBD1 might be the D (5 bases). Germline V CDR1 and CDR2: SGHRS, YFSETQ. Trimming took 4 bases from V and 5 from J, leaving 16 bases between them. There are 15 residues in the CDR3. The CDR3 region is CASSPVGLVDQPQHF. CDR3 in DNA: TGCGCCAGCAGCCCTGTGGGGCTCGTGGATCAGCCCCAGCATTTT.

This chain joins TRBV9 and TRBJ2-3; 10 positions agree with TRBD2. CDR1 is SGDLS and CDR2 is YYNGEE in the germline V gene. V was pared by 2 bases and J by 2 bases, with 14 bases of the junction left unmatched. The CDR3 is made up of 19 amino acids. The DNA of the CDR3 is TGTGCCAGCAGCGTTAGTACGTGGACTAGCGGATTAGCCACAGATACGCAGTATTTT. This encodes CASSVSTWTSGLATDTQYF. Full variable domain (missing parts from reference TRBV9 and TRBJ2-3): DSGVTQTPKHLITATGQRVTLRCSPRSGDLSVYWYQQSLDQGLQFLIQYYNGEERAKGNILERFSAQQFPDLHSELNLSSLELGDSALYFCASSVSTWTSGLATDTQYFGPGTRLTVL.

The V call is TRBV10-2, the J call TRBJ2-7; D might be TRBD2 (6 bases). The germline V gene encodes CDR1 WSHSY and CDR2 SAAADI. This CDR3 spans 14 amino acids. Trimming removed 6 bases from V and 6 bases from J, with 18 bases in between. CDR3 loop: CASSPGLYSSEQYF. The CDR3 bases are TGCGCCAGCAGCCCGGGACTGTACAGCTCCGAGCAGTACTTC.

V is TRBV7-9 and J is TRBJ1-1; the D is unclear. Germline V gene data show CDR1 as SEHNR and CDR2 as FQNEAQ (reference sequence). The CDR3 covers 14 residues. V gave up 3 bases and J gave up 2 bases, with 10 bases separating them. The CDR3 region is CASSFKAGNTEAFF. DNA of the CDR3: TGTGCCAGCAGCTTTAAAGCCGGAAACACTGAAGCTTTCTTT.

Only one count was recorded for this clone. The gene calls are TRBV5-1 and TRBJ2-1; possibly TRBD1 for D (5 bases). The CDR3 has 12 residues. The ends were cut back, 2 bases at V and 9 bases at J, with 9 bases in the middle. Germline CDR1 is SGHRS and CDR2 is YFSETQ. This CDR3 reads CASSFDSTEQFF. The CDR3 DNA is TGCGCCAGCAGCTTTGACAGTACTGAGCAGTTCTTC.

The rearrangement uses TRBV4-1 and TRBJ1-1; D may be TRBD1 (6 bases). The germline CDR1 and CDR2 sequences are MGHRA and YSYEKL. The CDR3 spans 13 residues. Trimming cost V 1 base and J 11 bases, with 14 bases left between them. The CDR3 sequence is CASSQAGGTLAFF. For the CDR3, the DNA is TGCGCCAGCAGCCAAGCCGGGGGGACATTGGCTTTCTTT.

The rearrangement uses TRBV27 and TRBJ2-1; the match to TRBD1 covers 11 bases. Germline CDR1 is MNHEY and CDR2 is SMNVEV (reference sequence). The CDR3 totals 18 residues. Trimming cost V 6 bases and J 0 bases; bases outside gene matches: 10. The CDR3: CASSRTGGAGNSYNEQFF. The CDR3 nucleotides read TGTGCCAGCAGCCGGACAGGGGGCGCGGGGAACTCCTACAATGAGCAGTTCTTC.